This T cell receptor beta chain was observed in a study of a mutant IDH1 vaccine in newly diagnosed glioma. Study-level information: The sex distribution of treated patients was roughly 62% male and about 38% female, with a mean age of around 43 years. Radiotherapy, temozolomide, or both had been given previously, and both were given to most. General study results and limits: Pseudoprogression apparently lacked any relation to changes in top peripheral T cell clonotypes.

Germline CDR1 is MDHEN and CDR2 is SYDVKM. The CDR3 spans 14 residues. V shed 4 bases, J shed 6 bases, and the junction held 8 bases outside the gene matches. Measured with immunoSEQ multiplex PCR; TCRdb has only the in-frame clones, and not every one. This sample carries 85,000 to 100,000 clones, roughly 80% of them seen once, and the ten largest clones take around 7%. This clone appeared a few times. The antigen is unknown. Time point described: baseline, week 1 (first vaccination visit). The sample's treatment: pre-vaccination baseline after standard-of-care therapy. Each of the donors came in with new WHO grade 3 or 4 astrocytomas that were IDH1-mutant and ATRX-lost.

This chain joins TRBV28 and TRBJ1-2; 7 bases fit TRBD1. The clonotype was recovered from a woman aged 50 to 60 with glioma. The material sequenced was PBMCs, taken from a glioma patient treated with radiotherapy, temozolomide or both. The CDR3 sequence is CASSSIAQGNGYTF. The CDR3 nucleotides are TGTGCCAGCAGTTCGATTGCACAGGGGAATGGCTACACCTTC.